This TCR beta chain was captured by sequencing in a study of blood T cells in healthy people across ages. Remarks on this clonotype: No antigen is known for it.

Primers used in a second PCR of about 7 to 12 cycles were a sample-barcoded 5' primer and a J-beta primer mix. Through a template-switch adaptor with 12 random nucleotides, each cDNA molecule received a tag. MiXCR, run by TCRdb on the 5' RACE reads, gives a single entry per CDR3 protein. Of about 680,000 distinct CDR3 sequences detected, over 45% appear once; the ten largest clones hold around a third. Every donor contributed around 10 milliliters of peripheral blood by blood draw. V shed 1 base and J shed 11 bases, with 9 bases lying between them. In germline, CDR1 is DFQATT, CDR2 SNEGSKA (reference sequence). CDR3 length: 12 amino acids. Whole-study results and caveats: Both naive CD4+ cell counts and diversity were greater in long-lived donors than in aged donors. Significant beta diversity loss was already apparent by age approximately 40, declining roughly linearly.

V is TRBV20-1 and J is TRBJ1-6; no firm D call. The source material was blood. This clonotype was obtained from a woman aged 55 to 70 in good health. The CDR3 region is CSARVGSAPLHF. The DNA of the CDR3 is TGCAGTGCTAGAGTAGGGAGCGCACCCCTCCACTTT.